Each of the 5 T cell receptor beta chains below was sequenced from the same sample in a study of CD8+ T cells in alopecia areata. Extracted RNA was reverse transcribed, and the resulting cDNA served as sequencing template. TCRdb keeps only in-frame clones here, not all; method: immunoSEQ multiplex PCR. The data hold fewer than 250,000 clones, with roughly three fifths observed a single time. Treatment described: oral pan-JAK inhibitor, 5-10 mg twice daily. The sequences come from CD4+ T cells sorted from blood, collected at week 4, from a patient treated with tofacitinib. All receptors come from a human donor with alopecia areata.

This clone has a handful of counts. The gene calls are TRBV30 and TRBJ2-3; no reliable D call. The CDR3 consists of 14 residues. V lost 6 bases to trimming and J lost 0 bases, with 13 bases between them. In germline, CDR1 is GTSNPN, CDR2 SVGIG (reference sequence). CDR3 sequence: CACSLGVSTDTQYF. The CDR3 DNA reads as TGTGCCTGTAGCCTCGGCGTCAGCACAGATACGCAGTATTTT.

This clone was counted only a few times. This rearrangement joins TRBV9 to TRBJ2-7; 11 nucleotides agree with TRBD2. Germline V gene lookup returns CDR1 SGDLS and CDR2 YYNGEE. The CDR3 sequence is 14 residues long. V lost 3 bases to trimming and J lost 5 bases; unmatched junction nucleotides: 4. The CDR3 nucleotides are TGTGCCAGCAGCGCACTAGCGGGAGCCCACGAGCAGTACTTC. It yields the protein CASSALAGAHEQYF.

The chain uses TRBV30 and TRBJ2-1, with 9 bases identical to TRBD2. The CDR3 has 19 residues. V was pared by 1 base and J by 4 bases, with 17 bases of the junction left unmatched. Looked up from germline, CDR1 is GTSNPN and CDR2 is SVGIG (reference sequence). The DNA for the CDR3 is TGTGCCTGGAGTGACGGCAACGGAGCGACTAGCGGTTTTTACAATGAGCAGTTCTTC. This translates into CAWSDGNGATSGFYNEQFF.

In this sample, this clone turned up a few times. Here the CDR3 DNA reads TGTGCCAGTAGACAGGGGACGGGGAACATTCAGTACTTC. Its protein product is CASRQGTGNIQYF. The rearrangement links TRBV19 to TRBJ2-4, with 7 bases that match TRBD1. In germline, CDR1 is LNHDA, CDR2 SQIVND (reference sequence). The CDR3 is 13 amino acids. The ends lost 6 bases at V and 7 bases at J; junction bases unmatched: 6.

This clone showed up just a few times. This chain joins TRBV4-1 and TRBJ2-7; tentative D call: TRBD2 (7 bases). V was trimmed by 4 bases and J by 2 bases, leaving 15 bases between them. The CDR3 is 15 residues long. The germline V gene encodes CDR1 MGHRA and CDR2 YSYEKL. The CDR3 DNA is TGCGCCAGCAGCCGGACAGAGGGGGGGACCTACGAGCAGTACTTC. It codes for CASSRTEGGTYEQYF.